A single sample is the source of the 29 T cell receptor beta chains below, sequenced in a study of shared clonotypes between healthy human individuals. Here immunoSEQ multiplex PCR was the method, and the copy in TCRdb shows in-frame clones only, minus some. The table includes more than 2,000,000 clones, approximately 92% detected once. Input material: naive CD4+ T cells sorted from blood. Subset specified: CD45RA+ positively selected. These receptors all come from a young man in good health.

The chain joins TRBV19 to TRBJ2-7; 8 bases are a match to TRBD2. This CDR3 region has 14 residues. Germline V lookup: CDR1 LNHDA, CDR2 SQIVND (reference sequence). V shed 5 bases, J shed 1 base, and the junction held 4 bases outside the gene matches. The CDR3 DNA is TGTGCCAGTAGTTCGGGAGGGCCTTCCTACGAGCAGTACTTC. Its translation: CASSSGGPSYEQYF. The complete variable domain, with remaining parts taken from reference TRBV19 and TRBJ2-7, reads DGGITQSPKYLFRKEGQNVTLSCEQNLNHDAMYWYRQDPGQGLRLIYYSQIVNDFQKGDIAEGYSVSREKKESFPLTVTSAQKNPTAFYLCASSSGGPSYEQYFGPGTRLTVT.

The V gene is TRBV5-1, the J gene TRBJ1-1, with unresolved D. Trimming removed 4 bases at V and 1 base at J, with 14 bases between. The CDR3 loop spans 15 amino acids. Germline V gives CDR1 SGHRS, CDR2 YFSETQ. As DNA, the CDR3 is TGCGCCAGCAGCCTACGCTACAGTGAGAACACTGAAGCTTTCTTT. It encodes CASSLRYSENTEAFF.

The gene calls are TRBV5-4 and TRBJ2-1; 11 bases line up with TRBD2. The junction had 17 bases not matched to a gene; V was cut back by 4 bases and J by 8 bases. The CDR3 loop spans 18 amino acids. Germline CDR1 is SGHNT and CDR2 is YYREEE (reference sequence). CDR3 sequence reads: CASSPGGSGRAQSHEQFF. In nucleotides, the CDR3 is TGTGCCAGCAGCCCGGGGGGTAGCGGGAGGGCCCAGTCTCATGAGCAGTTCTTC.

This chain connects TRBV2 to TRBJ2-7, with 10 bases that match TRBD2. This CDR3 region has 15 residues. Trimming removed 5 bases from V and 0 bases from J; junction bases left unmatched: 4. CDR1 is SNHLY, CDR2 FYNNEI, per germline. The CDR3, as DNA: TGTGCCAGCAGTCTTACTAGCGGGAACTCCTACGAGCAGTACTTC. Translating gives CASSLTSGNSYEQYF.

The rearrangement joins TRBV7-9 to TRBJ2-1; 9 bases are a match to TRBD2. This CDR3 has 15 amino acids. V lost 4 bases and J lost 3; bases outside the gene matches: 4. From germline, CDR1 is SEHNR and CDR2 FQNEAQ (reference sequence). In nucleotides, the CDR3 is TGTGCCAGCAGCTCAGCGGGAGGCTACTACAATGAGCAGTTCTTC. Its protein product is CASSSAGGYYNEQFF.

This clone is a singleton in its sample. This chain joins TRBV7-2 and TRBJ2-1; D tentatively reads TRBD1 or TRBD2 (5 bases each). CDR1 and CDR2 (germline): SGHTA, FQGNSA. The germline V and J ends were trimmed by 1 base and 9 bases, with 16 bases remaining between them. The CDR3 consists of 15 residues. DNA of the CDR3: TGTGCCAGCAGCTTAGGAGCACTAGTTAGGGGTGAGCAGTTCTTC. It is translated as CASSLGALVRGEQFF.

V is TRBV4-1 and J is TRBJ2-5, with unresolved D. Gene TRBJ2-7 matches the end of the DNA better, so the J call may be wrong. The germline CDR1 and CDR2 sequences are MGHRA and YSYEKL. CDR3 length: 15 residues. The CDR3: CASSQEPPPGYEQYF. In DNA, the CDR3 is TGCGCCAGCAGCCAAGAACCACCCCCTGGATACGAGCAGTACTTC.

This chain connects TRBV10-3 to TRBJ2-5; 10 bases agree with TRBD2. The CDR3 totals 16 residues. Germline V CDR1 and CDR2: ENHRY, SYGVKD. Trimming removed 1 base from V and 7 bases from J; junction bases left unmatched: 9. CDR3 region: CAISEFSGGSQRTQYF. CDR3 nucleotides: TGTGCCATCAGTGAGTTTAGCGGGGGGAGCCAACGGACCCAGTACTTC.

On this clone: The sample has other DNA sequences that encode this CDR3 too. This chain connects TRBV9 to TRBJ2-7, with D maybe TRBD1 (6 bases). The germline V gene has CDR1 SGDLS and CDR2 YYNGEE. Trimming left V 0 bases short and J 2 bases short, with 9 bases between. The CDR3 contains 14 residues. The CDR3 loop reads CASSVGTGTYEQYF. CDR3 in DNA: TGTGCCAGCAGCGTAGGTACAGGGACCTACGAGCAGTACTTC.

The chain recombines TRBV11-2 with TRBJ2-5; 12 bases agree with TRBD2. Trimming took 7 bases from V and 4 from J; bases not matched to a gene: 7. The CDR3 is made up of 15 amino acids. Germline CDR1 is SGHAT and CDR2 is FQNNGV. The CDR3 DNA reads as TGTGCCAGCAACAAAAGACTAGCGGGAGTAGAGACCCAGTACTTC. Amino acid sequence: CASNKRLAGVETQYF.

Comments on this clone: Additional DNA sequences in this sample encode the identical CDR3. The CDR3 DNA reads as TGTGCCATCAGTGGTACAGGCTTCGAGCAGTACTTC. Translated, it gives CAISGTGFEQYF. The J gene is TRBJ2-7, the V gene TRBV10-3; D possibly corresponds to TRBD1 (5 bases). Germline assignment: CDR1 ENHRY and CDR2 SYGVKD. V lost 4 bases to trimming and J lost 6 bases, with 10 bases between them. There are 12 residues in the CDR3.

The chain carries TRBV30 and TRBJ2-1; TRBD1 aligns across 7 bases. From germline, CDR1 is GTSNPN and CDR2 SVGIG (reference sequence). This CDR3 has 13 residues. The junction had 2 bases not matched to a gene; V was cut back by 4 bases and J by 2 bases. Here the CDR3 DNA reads TGTGCCTGGACGGGACAGCCCTACAATGAGCAGTTCTTC. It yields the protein CAWTGQPYNEQFF.

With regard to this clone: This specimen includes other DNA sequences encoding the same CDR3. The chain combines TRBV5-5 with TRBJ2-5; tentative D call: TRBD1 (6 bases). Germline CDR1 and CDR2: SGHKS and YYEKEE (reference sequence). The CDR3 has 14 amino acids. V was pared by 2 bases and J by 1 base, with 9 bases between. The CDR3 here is CASSLGQIQETQYF. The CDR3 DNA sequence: TGTGCCAGCAGCTTAGGACAGATCCAAGAGACCCAGTACTTC.

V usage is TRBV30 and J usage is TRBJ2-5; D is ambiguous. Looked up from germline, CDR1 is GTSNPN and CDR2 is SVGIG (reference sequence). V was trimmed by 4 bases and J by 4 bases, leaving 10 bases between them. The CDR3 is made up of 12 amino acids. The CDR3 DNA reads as TGTGCCTGGATAGGCCCAGGAGAGACCCAGTACTTC. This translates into CAWIGPGETQYF.

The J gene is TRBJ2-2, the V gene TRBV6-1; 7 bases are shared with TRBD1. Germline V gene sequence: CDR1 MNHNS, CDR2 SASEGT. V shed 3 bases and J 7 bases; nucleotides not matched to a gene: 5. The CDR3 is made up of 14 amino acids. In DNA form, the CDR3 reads TGTGCCAGCAGTGAGACAGGGAGCGGCGGGGAGCTGTTTTTT. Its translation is CASSETGSGGELFF.

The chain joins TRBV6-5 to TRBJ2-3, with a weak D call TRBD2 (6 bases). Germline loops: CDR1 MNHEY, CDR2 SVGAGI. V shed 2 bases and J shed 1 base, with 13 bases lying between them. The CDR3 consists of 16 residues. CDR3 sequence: CASSYGLGTRTDTQYF. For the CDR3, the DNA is TGTGCCAGCAGTTACGGCTTGGGGACTCGCACAGATACGCAGTATTTT.

This CDR3 reads CASSTGTAATNEKLFF. The CDR3, as DNA: TGTGCCAGCAGCACAGGGACCGCTGCAACTAATGAAAAACTGTTTTTT. The chain has TRBV9 and TRBJ1-4, with D perhaps TRBD1 (6 bases). Germline V lookup: CDR1 SGDLS, CDR2 YYNGEE. The CDR3 spans 16 residues. Trimming shortened V by 4 bases and J by 0 bases, and 13 bases separated the two germline ends.

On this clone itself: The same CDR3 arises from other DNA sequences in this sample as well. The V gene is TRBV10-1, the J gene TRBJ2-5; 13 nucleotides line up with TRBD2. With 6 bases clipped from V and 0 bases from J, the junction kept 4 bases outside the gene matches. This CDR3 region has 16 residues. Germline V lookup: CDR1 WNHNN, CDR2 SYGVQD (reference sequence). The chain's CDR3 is CASSPGTSGNQETQYF. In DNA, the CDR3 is TGCGCCAGCAGCCCGGGGACTAGCGGGAACCAAGAGACCCAGTACTTC.

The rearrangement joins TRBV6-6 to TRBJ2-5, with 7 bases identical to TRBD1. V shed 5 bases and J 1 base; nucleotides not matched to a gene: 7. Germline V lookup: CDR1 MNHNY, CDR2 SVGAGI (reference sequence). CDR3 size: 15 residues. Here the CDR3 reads CASSTDTGAQETQYF. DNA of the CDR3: TGTGCCAGCAGTACCGACACAGGGGCCCAAGAGACCCAGTACTTC.

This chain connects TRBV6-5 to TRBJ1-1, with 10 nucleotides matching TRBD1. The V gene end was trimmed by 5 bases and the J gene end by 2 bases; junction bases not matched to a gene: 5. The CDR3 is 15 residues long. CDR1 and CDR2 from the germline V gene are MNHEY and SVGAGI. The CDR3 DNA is TGTGCCAGCAGTCGCTTGACAGGGGGCAACACTGAAGCTTTCTTT. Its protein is CASSRLTGGNTEAFF.

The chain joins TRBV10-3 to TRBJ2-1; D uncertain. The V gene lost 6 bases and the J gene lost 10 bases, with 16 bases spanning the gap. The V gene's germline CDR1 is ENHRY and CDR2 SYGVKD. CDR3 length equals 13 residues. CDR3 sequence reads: CAISLQSGREQFF. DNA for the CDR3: TGTGCCATCAGCCTACAGTCCGGCCGGGAGCAGTTCTTC.

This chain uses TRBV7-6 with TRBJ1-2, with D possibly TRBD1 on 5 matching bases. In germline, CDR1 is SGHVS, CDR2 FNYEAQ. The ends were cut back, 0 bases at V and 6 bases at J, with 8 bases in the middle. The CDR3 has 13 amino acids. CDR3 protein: CASSLATANGYTF. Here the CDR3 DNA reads TGTGCCAGCAGCTTAGCGACAGCAAATGGCTACACCTTC.

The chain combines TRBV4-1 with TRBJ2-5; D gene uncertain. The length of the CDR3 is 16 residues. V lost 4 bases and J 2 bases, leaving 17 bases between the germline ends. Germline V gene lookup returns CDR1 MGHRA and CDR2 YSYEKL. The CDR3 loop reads CASSLHGDGKQETQYF. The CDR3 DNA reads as TGCGCCAGCAGCCTACATGGTGACGGAAAGCAAGAGACCCAGTACTTC.

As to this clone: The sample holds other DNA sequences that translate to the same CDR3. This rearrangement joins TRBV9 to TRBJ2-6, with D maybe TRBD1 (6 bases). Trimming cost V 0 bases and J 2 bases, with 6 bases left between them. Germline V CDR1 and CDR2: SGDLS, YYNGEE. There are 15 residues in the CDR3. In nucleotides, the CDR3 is TGTGCCAGCAGCGTAGGGGGGCCTGGGGCCAACGTCCTGACTTTC. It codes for CASSVGGPGANVLTF.

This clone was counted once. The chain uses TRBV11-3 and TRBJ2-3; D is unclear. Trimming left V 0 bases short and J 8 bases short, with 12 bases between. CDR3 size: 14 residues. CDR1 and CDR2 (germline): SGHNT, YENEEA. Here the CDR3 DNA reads TGTGCCAGCAGCTTAGACGGTGCCGTAGGTACGCAGTATTTT. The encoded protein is CASSLDGAVGTQYF.

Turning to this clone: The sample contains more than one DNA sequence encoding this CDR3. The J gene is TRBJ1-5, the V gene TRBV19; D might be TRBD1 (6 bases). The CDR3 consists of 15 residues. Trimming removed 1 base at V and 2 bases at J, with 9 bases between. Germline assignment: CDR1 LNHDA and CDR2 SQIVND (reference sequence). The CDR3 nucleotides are TGTGCCAGTAGTATAGGTCCAGGGGGCAATCAGCCCCAGCATTTT. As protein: CASSIGPGGNQPQHF.

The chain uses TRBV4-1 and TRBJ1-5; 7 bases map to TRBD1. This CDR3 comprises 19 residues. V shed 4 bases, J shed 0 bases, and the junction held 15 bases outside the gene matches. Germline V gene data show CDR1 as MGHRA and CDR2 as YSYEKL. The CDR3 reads CASSRLDGDSGDSNQPQHF. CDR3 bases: TGCGCCAGCAGCCGCCTCGACGGGGACAGTGGAGATAGCAATCAGCCCCAGCATTTT.

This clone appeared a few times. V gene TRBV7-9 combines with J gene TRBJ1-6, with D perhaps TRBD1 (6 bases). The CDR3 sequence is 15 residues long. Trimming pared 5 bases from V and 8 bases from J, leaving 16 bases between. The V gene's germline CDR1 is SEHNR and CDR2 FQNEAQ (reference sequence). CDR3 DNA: TGTGCCAGCAGCATACTGACAGGCGTCGATTCACCCCTCCACTTT. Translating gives CASSILTGVDSPLHF.

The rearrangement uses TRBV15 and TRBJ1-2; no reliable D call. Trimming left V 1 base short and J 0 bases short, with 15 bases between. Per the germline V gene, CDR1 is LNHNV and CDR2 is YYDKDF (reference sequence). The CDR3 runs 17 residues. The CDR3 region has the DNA TGTGCCACCAGCAGAGGAAGTGCCGACCGAGCTAACTATGGCTACACCTTC. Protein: CATSRGSADRANYGYTF.